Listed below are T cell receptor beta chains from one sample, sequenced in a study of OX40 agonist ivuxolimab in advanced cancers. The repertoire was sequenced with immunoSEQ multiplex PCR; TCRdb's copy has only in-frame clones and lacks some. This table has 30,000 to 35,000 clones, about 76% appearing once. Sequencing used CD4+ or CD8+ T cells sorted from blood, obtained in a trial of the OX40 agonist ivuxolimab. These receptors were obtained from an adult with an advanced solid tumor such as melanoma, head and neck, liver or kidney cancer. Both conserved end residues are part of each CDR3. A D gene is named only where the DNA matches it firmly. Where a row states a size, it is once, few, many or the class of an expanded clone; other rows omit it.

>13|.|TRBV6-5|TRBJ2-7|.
CASRRILGYEQYF
TGTGCCAGCAGAAGGATACTTGGGTACGAGCAGTACTTC
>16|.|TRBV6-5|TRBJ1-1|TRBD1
CASSYHTGALNTEAFF
TGTGCCAGCAGTTACCATACAGGGGCCCTGAACACTGAAGCTTTCTTT
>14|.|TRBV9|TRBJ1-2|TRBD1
CASSPTTGLYGYTF
TGTGCCAGCAGCCCCACGACAGGGTTATATGGCTACACCTTC
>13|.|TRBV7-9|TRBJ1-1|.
CASSLRGDTEAFF
TGTGCCAGCAGCTTAAGGGGGGACACTGAAGCTTTCTTT
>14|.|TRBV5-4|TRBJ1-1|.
CASSLVGANTEAFF
TGTGCCAGCAGCTTGGTCGGCGCGAACACTGAAGCTTTCTTT
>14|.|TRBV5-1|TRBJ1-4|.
CASSLNSGGKKLFF
TGCGCCAGCAGCTTGAATTCTGGGGGTAAAAAACTGTTTTTT
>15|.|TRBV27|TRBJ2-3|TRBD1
CASRPDRAITDTQYF
TGTGCCAGCAGACCGGACAGGGCGATAACAGATACGCAGTATTTT
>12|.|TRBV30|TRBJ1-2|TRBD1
CAWSTGDYGYTF
TGTGCCTGGTCGACAGGGGACTATGGCTACACCTTC
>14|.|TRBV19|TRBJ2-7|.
CASSTRGLMYEQYF
TGTGCCAGTAGTACCCGGGGACTTATGTACGAGCAGTACTTC
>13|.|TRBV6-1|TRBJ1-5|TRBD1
CASTGTGDQPQHF
TGTGCCAGCACGGGGACAGGGGATCAGCCCCAGCATTTT
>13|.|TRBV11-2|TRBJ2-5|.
CASSLEYLGTQYF
TGTGCCAGCAGCTTAGAATATCTCGGGACCCAGTACTTC
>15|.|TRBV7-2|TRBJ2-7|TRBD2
CASSLSTSGGYEQYF
TGTGCCAGCAGCTTATCGACTAGCGGGGGTTACGAGCAGTACTTC
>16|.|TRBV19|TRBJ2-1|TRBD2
CASSRFGAGGSNEQFF
TGTGCCAGTAGTCGCTTTGGGGCGGGAGGTTCCAATGAGCAGTTCTTC
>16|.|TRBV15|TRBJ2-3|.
CATSRKRSSGTDTQYF
TGTGCCACCAGTAGGAAAAGGTCGAGCGGCACAGATACGCAGTATTTT
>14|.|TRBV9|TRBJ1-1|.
CASSVSFRYTEAFF
TGTGCCAGCAGCGTAAGCTTCCGCTACACTGAAGCTTTCTTT
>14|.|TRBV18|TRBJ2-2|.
CASSPPGGIGELFF
TGTGCCAGCTCACCACCGGGTGGGATCGGGGAGCTGTTTTTT
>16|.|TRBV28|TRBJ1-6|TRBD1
CASSSFLTGPAAPLHF
TGTGCCAGCAGTTCATTTTTGACAGGGCCCGCAGCACCCCTCCACTTT
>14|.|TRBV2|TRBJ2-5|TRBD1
CASSADRYQETQYF
TGTGCCAGCAGCGCGGACAGGTACCAAGAGACCCAGTACTTC
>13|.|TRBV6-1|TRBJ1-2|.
CASSVGVDYGYTF
TGTGCCAGCAGTGTGGGGGTCGACTATGGCTACACCTTC
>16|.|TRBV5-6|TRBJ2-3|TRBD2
CASSGSLAGGSDTQYF
TGTGCCAGCAGCGGCAGCCTAGCGGGGGGTTCAGATACGCAGTATTTT
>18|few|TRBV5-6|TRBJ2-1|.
CASSLDAGWVSSYNEQFF
TGTGCCAGCAGCTTGGACGCAGGGTGGGTTAGCTCCTACAATGAGCAGTTCTTC
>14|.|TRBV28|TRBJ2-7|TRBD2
CASSLGLAGMEQYF
TGTGCCAGCAGTTTGGGGCTAGCGGGAATGGAGCAGTACTTC
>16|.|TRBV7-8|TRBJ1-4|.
CASSLGQGGALGKLFF
TGTGCCAGCAGCTTGGGTCAGGGCGGGGCGCTTGGAAAACTGTTTTTT
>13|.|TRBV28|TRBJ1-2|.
CASSLNTGYGYTF
TGTGCCAGCAGTTTAAATACGGGCTATGGCTACACCTTC
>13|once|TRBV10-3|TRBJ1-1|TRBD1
CAISELTGTEAFF
TGTGCCATCAGTGAACTGACAGGGACTGAAGCTTTCTTT
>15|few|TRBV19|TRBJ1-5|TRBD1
CASSTTGGPRMPQHF
TGTGCCAGTAGTACAACAGGGGGCCCGCGCATGCCCCAGCATTTT
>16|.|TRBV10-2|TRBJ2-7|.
CASSESSGSSSYEQYF
TGCGCCAGCAGTGAGTCGTCGGGTTCGTCTTCCTACGAGCAGTACTTC
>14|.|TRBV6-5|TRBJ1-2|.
CASSLGDVNYGYTF
TGTGCCAGCAGTTTGGGTGACGTTAACTATGGCTACACCTTC
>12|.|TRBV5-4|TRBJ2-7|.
CASSPGPREQYF
TGTGCCAGCAGCCCGGGACCGCGAGAGCAGTACTTC
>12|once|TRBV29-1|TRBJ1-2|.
CSVYGTRYGYTF
TGCAGCGTCTACGGGACCCGCTATGGCTACACCTTC
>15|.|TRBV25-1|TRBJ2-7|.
CASSDGALFTYEQYF
TGTGCCAGCAGTGACGGGGCACTCTTCACATACGAGCAGTACTTC
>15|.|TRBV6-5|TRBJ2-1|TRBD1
CASSTGQGGLNEQFF
TGTGCCAGCAGCACCGGACAGGGGGGTTTGAATGAGCAGTTCTTC
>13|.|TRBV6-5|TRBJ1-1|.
CASSMSRDGEAFF
TGTGCCAGCAGTATGAGCCGGGACGGCGAAGCTTTCTTT
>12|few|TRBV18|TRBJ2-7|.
CASSPGDYEQYF
TGTGCCAGCTCACCAGGGGACTACGAGCAGTACTTC
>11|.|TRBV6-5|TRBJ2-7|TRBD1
CASGTGQEQYF
TGTGCCAGCGGGACAGGGCAAGAGCAGTACTTC
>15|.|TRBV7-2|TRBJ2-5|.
CASSLTGSTRETQYF
TGTGCCAGCAGCTTGACTGGGTCTACAAGAGAGACCCAGTACTTC
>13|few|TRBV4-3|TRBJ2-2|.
CASSKDITGELFF
TGCGCCAGCAGCAAGGACATCACCGGGGAGCTGTTTTTT
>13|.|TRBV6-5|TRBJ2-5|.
CASSYSGEWTQYF
TGTGCCAGCAGTTACTCGGGGGAATGGACCCAGTACTTC
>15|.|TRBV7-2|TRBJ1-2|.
CASSIAGPANYGYTF
TGTGCCAGCAGCATCGCAGGTCCCGCTAACTATGGCTACACCTTC
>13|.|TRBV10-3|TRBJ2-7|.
CAISGGQTYEQYF
TGTGCCATCAGTGGAGGTCAGACCTACGAGCAGTACTTC
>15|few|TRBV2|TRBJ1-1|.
CASSEIGGQNTEAFF
TGTGCCAGCAGTGAAATCGGGGGACAGAACACTGAAGCTTTCTTT
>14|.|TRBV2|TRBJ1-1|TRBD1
CASFGRGLGTEAFF
TGTGCCAGCTTTGGCAGGGGGCTGGGCACTGAAGCTTTCTTT
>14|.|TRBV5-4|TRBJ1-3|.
CASSLGGSGNTIYF
TGTGCCAGCAGCTTGGGGGGGTCTGGAAACACCATATATTTT
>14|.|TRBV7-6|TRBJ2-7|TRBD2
CASSSQTSPTEQYF
TGTGCCAGCAGCTCTCAGACTAGCCCGACCGAGCAGTACTTC
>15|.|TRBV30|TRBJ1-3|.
CAWSEKGIYGNTIYF
TGTGCCTGGAGTGAAAAGGGGATATATGGAAACACCATATATTTT
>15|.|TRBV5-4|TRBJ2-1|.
CASSLEKGAYNEQFF
TGTGCCAGCAGCTTGGAAAAAGGCGCTTACAATGAGCAGTTCTTC
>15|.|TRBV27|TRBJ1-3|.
CASSFRGLSGNTIYF
TGTGCCAGCAGTTTCCGGGGCCTCTCTGGAAACACCATATATTTT
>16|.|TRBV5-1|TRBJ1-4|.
CASTPGRGTYDEKLFF
TGCGCCAGCACCCCAGGCCGGGGAACATATGATGAAAAACTGTTTTTT
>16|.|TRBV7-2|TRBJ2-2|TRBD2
CASSPRRGGDTGELFF
TGTGCCAGCAGCCCCAGACGGGGGGGGGACACCGGGGAGCTGTTTTTT
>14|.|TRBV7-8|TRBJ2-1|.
CASSLAPWGDEQFF
TGTGCCAGCAGCTTAGCGCCCTGGGGGGATGAGCAGTTCTTC
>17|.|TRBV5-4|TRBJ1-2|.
CASSQALGVIPRGGYTF
TGCGCCAGCAGCCAAGCCTTGGGGGTAATTCCGAGGGGTGGCTACACCTTC
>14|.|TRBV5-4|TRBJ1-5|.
CASSLAGGDQPQHF
TGTGCCAGCAGCTTGGCCGGGGGAGATCAGCCCCAGCATTTT
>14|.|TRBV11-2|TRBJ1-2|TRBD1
CASSSQGAVGGYTF
TGTGCCAGCAGCTCTCAGGGGGCGGTGGGTGGCTACACCTTC